These T cell receptor beta chains were read from a single sample in a study of blood T cell repertoires in COVID-19. TCRdb's copy holds only in-frame clones and misses some; the assay was immunoSEQ multiplex PCR. The profile covers 300,000 to 450,000 clones, with 70% to 90% appearing a single time and about 2.3% taken by the ten largest. Sequenced input: peripheral blood. These receptors were collected from a woman in her sixties or seventies with COVID-19, enrolled during active disease. Both conserved end residues are part of each CDR3. Each record gives: V gene, D gene, J gene, clone size, CDR3 DNA, CDR3 protein. The D gene is left open where the match is weak. Clone size is given for some rows only: seen once, a few or many times, or a class if the clone is expanded.

>TRBV30|TRBD2|TRBJ2-5|NA
TGTGCCTGGAGTGTACAATCCGGGACTAGAGGGCAAGAGACCCAGTACTTC
CAWSVQSGTRGQETQYF
>TRBV4-1|NA|TRBJ2-1|NA
TGCGCCAGCAGCCAAGAGCCAGGTACGACCTACAATGAGCAGTTCTTC
CASSQEPGTTYNEQFF
>TRBV9|TRBD1|TRBJ1-6|NA
TGTGCCAGCAGCGTCCGACAGGGGGGAAATTCACCCCTCCACTTT
CASSVRQGGNSPLHF
>TRBV12-3/TRBV12-4|NA|TRBJ1-1|NA
TGTGCCAGCAGTTTAGGGCGGGCGGCTTTCTTT
CASSLGRAAFF
>TRBV30|NA|TRBJ1-2|NA
TGTGCCTGGAGTTTGACAGCTAACTATGGCTACACCTTC
CAWSLTANYGYTF
>TRBV6-1|NA|TRBJ1-1|NA
TGTGCCAGCAGTGATTCGGGTTTGTTGGGCACTGAAGCTTTCTTT
CASSDSGLLGTEAFF
>TRBV6-5|NA|TRBJ1-5|NA
TGTGCCAGCAGCCGTGGACAGCAGAGCAATCAGCCCCAGCATTTT
CASSRGQQSNQPQHF
>TRBV11-2|TRBD2|TRBJ2-5|NA
TGTGCCAGCGGTCCCAGCGGGGGACCCCAAGAGACCCAGTACTTC
CASGPSGGPQETQYF
>TRBV3-1/TRBV3-2|TRBD1|TRBJ1-4|NA
TGTGCCAGCAGCTCCCGGGACAGGGTACATGAAAAACTGTTTTTT
CASSSRDRVHEKLFF
>TRBV11-1|NA|TRBJ2-1|NA
TGTGCCAGCAGCTCGTCGAGGTCGGGTGAGCAGTTCTTC
CASSSSRSGEQFF
>TRBV6-5|NA|TRBJ2-1|NA
TGTGCCAGCAAAAATCCCTTTAATGAGCAATTCTTC
CASKNPFNEQFF
>TRBV5-1|NA|TRBJ2-7|NA
TGCGCCAGCAGTTTCGGGACACTCTCCTACGAGCAGTACTTC
CASSFGTLSYEQYF
>TRBV27|TRBD1|TRBJ2-7|NA
TGTGCCAGCAGTTTATCAGCGGGACAGGGGACCTACGAGCAGTACTTC
CASSLSAGQGTYEQYF
>TRBV6-5|TRBD1|TRBJ1-6|few
TGTGCCAGCAGATGGGGGGACAGCCTCGGATCACCCCTCCACTTT
CASRWGDSLGSPLHF
>TRBV3-1/TRBV3-2|NA|TRBJ1-6|few
TGTGCCAGCAGCCCCCGGGAACCTAATTCACCCCTCCACTTT
CASSPREPNSPLHF
>TRBV18|NA|TRBJ1-2|few
TGTGCCAGCTCACTCCTAATGCAGGCAGCATATGGCTACACCTTC
CASSLLMQAAYGYTF
>TRBV27|NA|TRBJ2-4|NA
TGTGCCAGCAGCTATGGGGGCCTAGCCAAAAACATTCAGTACTTC
CASSYGGLAKNIQYF
>TRBV5-1|TRBD2|TRBJ2-7|few
TGCGCCAGCAGCTTGGACCGGGCCGGTGGAACTAGCGGGCAGTACTTC
CASSLDRAGGTSGQYF